This TCR beta chain was retrieved from a study of shared clonotypes between healthy human individuals. General study results and limits: Limitation of the genetic and exposure-history diversity represented came from the few donors.

The CDR3 contains 14 residues. The junction had 8 bases not matched to a gene; V was cut back by 1 base and J by 7 bases. The germline V gene has CDR1 GTSNPN and CDR2 SVGIG (reference sequence). A word on this clone: The antigen is not known.

Repertoires were generated with immunoSEQ multiplex PCR, while TCRdb's copy carries only in-frame clones and drops some. The sample lists approximately 1.5 million clones; 98% were seen once. Each donor was a Caucasian adult residing in Nashville, Tennessee. A CD45RA-negative memory subset and a CD45RA+ naive subset were separated from the CD4+ cells. Sequenced: naive CD4+ T cells sorted from blood. Subset indicated: CD45RA+ positively selected. This clonotype originated in a man younger than 40 in good health. The chain links TRBV30 to TRBJ1-2, with 8 bases aligning to TRBD1. CDR3 nucleotides: TGTGCCTGGAGTGGGGCAGGGGGCGTTTTTGGCTACACCTTC. It yields the protein CAWSGAGGVFGYTF.